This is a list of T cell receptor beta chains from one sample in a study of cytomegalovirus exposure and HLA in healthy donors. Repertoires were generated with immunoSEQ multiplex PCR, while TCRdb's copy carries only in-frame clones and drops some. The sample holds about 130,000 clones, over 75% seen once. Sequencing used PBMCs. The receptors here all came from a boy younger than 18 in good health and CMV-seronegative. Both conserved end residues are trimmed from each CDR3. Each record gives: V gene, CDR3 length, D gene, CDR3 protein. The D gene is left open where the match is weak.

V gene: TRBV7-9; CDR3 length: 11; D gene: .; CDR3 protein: ASSLVQGETQY
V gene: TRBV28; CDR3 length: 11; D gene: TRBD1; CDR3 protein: ARQGISRDTQY
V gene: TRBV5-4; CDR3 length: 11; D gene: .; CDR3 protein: ASSLSPSYEQY
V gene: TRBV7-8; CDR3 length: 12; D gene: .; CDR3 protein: ASSLTDSNTEAF
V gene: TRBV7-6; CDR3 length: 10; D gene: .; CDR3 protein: ASSSGTWGYT
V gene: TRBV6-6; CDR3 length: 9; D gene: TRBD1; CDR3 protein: ASTGGNGYT
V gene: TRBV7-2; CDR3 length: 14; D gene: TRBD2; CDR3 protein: ASSSVPGLAINEQF
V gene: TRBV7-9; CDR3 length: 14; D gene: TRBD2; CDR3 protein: ASSRTTSGFTDTQY
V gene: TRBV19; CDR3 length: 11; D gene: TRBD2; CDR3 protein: ASSGTSVGTQY
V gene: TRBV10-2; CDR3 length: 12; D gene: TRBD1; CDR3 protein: ASSAGGRGETQY
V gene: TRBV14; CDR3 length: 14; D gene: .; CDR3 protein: ASSQVSWPADTEQY
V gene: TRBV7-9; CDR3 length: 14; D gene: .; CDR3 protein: AGSGRTATPNTEAF
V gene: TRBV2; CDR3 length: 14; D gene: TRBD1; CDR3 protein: ASALTGGLGKKTQY
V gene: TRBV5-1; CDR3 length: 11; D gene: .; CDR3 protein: ASRSGMNTEAF
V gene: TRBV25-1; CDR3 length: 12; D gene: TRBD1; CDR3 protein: ASSEGLGQVKAF
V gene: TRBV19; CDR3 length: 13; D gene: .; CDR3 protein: ASSISRGMNTEAF
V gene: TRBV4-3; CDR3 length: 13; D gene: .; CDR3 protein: ASSQAHRTNEKLF
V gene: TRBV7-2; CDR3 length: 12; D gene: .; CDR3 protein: ASSFSGAYGEQY
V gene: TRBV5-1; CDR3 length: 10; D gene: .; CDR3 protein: ASRAQGSEAF
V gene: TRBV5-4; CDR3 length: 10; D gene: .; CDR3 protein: ASSLRGETQY
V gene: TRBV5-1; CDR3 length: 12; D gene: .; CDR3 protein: ASSYDLRSYEQY
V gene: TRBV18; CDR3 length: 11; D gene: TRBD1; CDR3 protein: ASSPEGAYGYT
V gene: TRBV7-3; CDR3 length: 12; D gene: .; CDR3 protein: ASSLLESTGELF
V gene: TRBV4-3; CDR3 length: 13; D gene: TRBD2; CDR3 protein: ASSHSGGGRYEQF
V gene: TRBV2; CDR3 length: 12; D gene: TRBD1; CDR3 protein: ASSSGQLNTEAF
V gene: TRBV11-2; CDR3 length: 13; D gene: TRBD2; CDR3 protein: ASRPSGGANNEQF
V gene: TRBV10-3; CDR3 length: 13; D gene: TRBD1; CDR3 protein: AISERGTGGHEQY
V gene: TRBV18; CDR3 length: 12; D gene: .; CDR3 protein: ASSPNRDKQPQH
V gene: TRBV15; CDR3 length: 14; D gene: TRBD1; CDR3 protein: ATSSAGGQGDHEQY
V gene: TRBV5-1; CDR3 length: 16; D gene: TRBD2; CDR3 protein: ASSLSGTSGRAVYEQY
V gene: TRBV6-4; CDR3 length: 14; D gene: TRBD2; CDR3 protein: ASSDSKRGGPNEQF
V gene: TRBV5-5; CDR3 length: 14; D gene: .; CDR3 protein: ASSLGGADTGEKLF
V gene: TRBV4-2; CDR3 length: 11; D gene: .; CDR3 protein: ASSQGREQPQH
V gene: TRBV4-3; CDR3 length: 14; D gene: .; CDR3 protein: ASSQETGGLQETQY
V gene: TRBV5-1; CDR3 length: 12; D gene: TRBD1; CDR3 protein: ASSYRQGSDTQY
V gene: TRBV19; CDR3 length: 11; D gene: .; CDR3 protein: ASSIPRGSEAF
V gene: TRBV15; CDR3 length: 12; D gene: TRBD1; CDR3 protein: ATSERQGLQPQH
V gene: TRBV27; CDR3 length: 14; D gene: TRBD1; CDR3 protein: ASSPVGLRGQTEAF
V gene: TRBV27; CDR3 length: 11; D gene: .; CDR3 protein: ASSFQGNQPQH
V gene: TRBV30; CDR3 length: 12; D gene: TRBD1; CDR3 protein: AWSTGTGAYEQY
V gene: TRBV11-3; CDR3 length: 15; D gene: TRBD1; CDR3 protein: ASSLAPTGTNTGELF
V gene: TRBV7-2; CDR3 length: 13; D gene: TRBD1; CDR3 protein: ASSPQGVINEKLF
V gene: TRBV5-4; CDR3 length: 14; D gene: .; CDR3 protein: ASSFGGGATEDGYT
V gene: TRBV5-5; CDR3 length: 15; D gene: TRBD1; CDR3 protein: ASSLEYRTGVPDTQY
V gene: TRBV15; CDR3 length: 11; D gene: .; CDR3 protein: ATRGVTNEKLF
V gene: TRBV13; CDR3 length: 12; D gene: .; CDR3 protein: ASRPKLAKNIQY
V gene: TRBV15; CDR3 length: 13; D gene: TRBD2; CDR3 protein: ATTQQNSGRNEQF
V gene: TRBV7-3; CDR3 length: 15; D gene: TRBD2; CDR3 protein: ASSTKLAGVYYNEQF
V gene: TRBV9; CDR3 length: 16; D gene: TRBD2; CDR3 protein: ASSVALSSGGATDTQY
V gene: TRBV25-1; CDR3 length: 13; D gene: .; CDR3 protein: ASSPPAGATYEQY